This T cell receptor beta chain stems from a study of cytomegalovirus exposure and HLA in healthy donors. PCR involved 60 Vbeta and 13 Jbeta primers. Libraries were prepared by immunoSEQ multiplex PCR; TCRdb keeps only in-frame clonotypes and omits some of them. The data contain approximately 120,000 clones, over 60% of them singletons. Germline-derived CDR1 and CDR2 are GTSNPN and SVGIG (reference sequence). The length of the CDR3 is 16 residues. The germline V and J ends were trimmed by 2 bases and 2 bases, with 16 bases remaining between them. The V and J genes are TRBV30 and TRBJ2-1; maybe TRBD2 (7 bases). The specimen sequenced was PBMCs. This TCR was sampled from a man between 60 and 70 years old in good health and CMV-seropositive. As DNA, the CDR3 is TGTGCCTGGAGTTCTTTTGCGGGGGCTGCCTACAATGAGCAGTTCTTC. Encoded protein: CAWSSFAGAAYNEQFF.